Sequencing of this T cell receptor (beta chain) was carried out in a study of T cells in Graves' hyperthyroidism and ophthalmopathy. TCR beta CDR3 sequences were amplified from RNA transcripts. An initial round of RT-PCR targeting the TCR CDR3 relied on the HTBI primer set. MiXCR was run by TCRdb on the multiplex PCR reads, yielding one entry per CDR3 protein. The sample lists about 480,000 distinct CDR3 sequences, about 20% seen once, with roughly 49% in the top ten. The TCR sequence derives from a woman between 70 and 85 years old with Graves' ophthalmopathy. The sample was blood.

CDR3: CASSYSGDEGHTQYF. Here the CDR3 DNA reads TGTGCCAGCAGCTATAGCGGGGACGAGGGGCATACGCAGTATTTT. The chain uses TRBV9 and TRBJ2-3, with 8 bases fitting TRBD2. Germline loops: CDR1 SGDLS, CDR2 YYNGEE. The J segment lost 7 bases and the V segment lost 4 bases, leaving 11 bases of the junction unmatched. This CDR3 is built from 15 residues.